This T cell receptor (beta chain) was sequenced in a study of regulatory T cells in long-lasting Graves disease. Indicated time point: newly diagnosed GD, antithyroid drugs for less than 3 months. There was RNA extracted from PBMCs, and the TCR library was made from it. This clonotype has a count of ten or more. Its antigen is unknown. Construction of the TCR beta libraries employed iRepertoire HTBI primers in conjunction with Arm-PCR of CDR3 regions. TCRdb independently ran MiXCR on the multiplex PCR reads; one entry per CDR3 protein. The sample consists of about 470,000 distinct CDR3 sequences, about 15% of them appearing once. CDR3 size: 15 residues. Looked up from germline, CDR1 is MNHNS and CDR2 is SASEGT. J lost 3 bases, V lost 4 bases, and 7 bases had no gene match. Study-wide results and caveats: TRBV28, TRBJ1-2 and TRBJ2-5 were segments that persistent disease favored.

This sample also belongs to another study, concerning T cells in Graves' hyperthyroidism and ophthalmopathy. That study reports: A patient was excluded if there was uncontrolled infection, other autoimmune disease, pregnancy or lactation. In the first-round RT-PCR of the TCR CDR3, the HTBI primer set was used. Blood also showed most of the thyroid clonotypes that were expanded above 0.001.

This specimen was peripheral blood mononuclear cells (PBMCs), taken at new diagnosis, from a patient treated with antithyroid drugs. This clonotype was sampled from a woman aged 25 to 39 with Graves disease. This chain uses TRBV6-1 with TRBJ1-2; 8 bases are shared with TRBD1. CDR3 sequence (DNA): TGTGCCAGCAGTGTTCGGCAGGGGGCTGACTATGGCTACACCTTC. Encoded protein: CASSVRQGADYGYTF.